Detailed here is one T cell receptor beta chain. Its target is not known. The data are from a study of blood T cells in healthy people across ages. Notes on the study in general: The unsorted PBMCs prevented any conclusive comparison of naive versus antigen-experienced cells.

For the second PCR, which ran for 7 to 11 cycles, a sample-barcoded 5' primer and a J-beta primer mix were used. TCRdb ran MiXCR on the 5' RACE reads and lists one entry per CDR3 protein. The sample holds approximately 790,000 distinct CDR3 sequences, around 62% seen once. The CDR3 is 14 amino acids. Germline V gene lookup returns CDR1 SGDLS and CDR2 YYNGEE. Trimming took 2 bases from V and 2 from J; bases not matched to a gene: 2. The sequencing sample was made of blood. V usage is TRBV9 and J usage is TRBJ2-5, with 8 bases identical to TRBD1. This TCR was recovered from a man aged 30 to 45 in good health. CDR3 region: CASSVTGDQETQYF. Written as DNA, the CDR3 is TGTGCCAGCAGCGTGACAGGGGATCAAGAGACCCAGTACTTC.